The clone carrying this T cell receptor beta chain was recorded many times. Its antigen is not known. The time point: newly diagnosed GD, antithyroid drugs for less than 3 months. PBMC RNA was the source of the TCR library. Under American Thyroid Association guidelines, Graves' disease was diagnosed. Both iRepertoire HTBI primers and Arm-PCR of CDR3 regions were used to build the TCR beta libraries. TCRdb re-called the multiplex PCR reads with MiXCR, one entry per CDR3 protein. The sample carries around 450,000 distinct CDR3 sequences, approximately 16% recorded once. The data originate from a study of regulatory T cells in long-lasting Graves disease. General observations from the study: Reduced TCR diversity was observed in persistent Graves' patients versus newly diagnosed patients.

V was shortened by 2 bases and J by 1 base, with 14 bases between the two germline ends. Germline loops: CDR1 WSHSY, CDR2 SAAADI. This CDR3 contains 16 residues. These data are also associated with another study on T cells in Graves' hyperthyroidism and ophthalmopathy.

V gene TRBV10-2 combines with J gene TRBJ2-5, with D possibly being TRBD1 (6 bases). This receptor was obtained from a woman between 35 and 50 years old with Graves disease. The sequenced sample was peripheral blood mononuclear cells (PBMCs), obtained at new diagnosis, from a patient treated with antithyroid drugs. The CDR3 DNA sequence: TGCGCCAGCAGTGAGGGGCCAGGGGCGCGCCAAGAGACCCAGTACTTC. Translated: CASSEGPGARQETQYF.